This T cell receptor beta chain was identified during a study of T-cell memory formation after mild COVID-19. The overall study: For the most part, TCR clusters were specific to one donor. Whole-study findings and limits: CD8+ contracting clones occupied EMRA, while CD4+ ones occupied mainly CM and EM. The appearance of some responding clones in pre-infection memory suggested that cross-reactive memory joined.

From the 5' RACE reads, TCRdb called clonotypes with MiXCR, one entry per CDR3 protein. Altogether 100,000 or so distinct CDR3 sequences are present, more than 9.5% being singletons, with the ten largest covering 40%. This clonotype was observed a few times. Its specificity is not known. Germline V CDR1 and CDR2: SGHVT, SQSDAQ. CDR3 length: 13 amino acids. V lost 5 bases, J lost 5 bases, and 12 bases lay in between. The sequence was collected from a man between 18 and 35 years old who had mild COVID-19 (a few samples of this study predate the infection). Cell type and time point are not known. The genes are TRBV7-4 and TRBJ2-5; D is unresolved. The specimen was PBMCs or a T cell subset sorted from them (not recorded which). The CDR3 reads CASSPVGRETQYF. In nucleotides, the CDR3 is TGTGCCAGCAGCCCCGTCGGTAGGGAGACCCAGTACTTC.